This TCR beta chain was profiled in a study of blood T cell repertoires in COVID-19. TCRdb's table, derived via immunoSEQ multiplex PCR, lists solely in-frame clones and lacks some. The sample includes around 78,000 clones, approximately 88% of them seen just once. The V and J ends lost 6 bases and 9 bases respectively, with 21 bases between them. There are 15 residues in the CDR3. In germline, CDR1 is LNHDA, CDR2 SQIVND (reference sequence). The TCR was taken from a human donor in a cohort sampled during active COVID-19. The sample was peripheral blood. The chain employs TRBV19 and TRBJ1-5, with D possibly matching TRBD1 (6 bases). The CDR3 region has the DNA TGTGCCAGTAGCAAAGGGGGGGATTTCGGGCGGCCCCAGCATTTT. Translating gives CASSKGGDFGRPQHF.